Reported below is one T cell receptor beta chain. The antigen remains unidentified. The data belong to a study of vaccination and CD4 T cells after COVID-19. About the research overall: PCR on nasal swabs identified SARS-CoV-2 in convalescent patients, of whom nine were mild and one severe.

The treatment was: roughly 10-day PBMC culture with coronavirus spike peptide pools or control peptides (ViraFEST assay). ViraFEST stimulated the growth of antigen-specific T cells using peptide pools and subsequently profiled their TCRs by sequencing. On days 3 and 7, half the medium was swapped for fresh IL-2-containing medium. The CDR3 loop spans 17 amino acids. Trimming shortened V by 2 bases and J by 7 bases, and 21 bases separated the two germline ends. Sequence data for DNA of cultured CD4+ T cells were generated by the Oncomine TCR Beta short-read assay. TCRdb itself ran the PCR reads through MiXCR, one entry per CDR3 protein. Of about 8,500 distinct CDR3 sequences listed, roughly 18% are singletons.

Here the sequenced sample was CD4+ T cells from blood, cultured in vitro, taken after SARS-CoV-2 vaccination. The chain links TRBV12-3 or TRBV12-4 to TRBJ1-5; D is perhaps TRBD1 (5 bases). The TCR comes from a human donor who had recovered from COVID-19. The CDR3 DNA reads TGTGCCAGCAGTTTAAGGACACCGCAGGGTCAACAGCAGCCCCAGCATTTT. Protein sequence: CASSLRTPQGQQQPQHF.